The clone carrying this T cell receptor (beta chain) was recorded at least ten times. Its target is not known. The sample belongs to a study of T cells in Graves' hyperthyroidism and ophthalmopathy. Across the study: Prior to any treatment, at the point of initial diagnosis, peripheral blood was collected. Points from the study as a whole: A model built on 13 V-J features separated ophthalmopathy from stable hyperthyroidism.

The length of the CDR3 is 14 residues. The germline V gene has CDR1 MDHEN and CDR2 SYDVKM. V was shortened by 5 bases and J by 1 base, with 12 bases between the two germline ends. TCR beta CDR3 region amplification was performed from RNA transcripts. An initial round of RT-PCR targeting the TCR CDR3 relied on the HTBI primer set. MiXCR, run by TCRdb on the multiplex PCR reads, gives a single entry per CDR3 protein. The data contain 700,000 or so distinct CDR3 sequences, about a sixth of them singletons. Sequencing was done on a sample of blood. The source of this sequence is a man younger than 30 with Graves' hyperthyroidism. V usage is TRBV28 and J usage is TRBJ2-7, with D tentatively TRBD1 or TRBD2 (5 bases each). CDR3 protein: CASSLGRRSYEQYF. For the CDR3, the DNA is TGTGCCAGCAGTCTGGGACGGCGGTCCTACGAGCAGTACTTC.